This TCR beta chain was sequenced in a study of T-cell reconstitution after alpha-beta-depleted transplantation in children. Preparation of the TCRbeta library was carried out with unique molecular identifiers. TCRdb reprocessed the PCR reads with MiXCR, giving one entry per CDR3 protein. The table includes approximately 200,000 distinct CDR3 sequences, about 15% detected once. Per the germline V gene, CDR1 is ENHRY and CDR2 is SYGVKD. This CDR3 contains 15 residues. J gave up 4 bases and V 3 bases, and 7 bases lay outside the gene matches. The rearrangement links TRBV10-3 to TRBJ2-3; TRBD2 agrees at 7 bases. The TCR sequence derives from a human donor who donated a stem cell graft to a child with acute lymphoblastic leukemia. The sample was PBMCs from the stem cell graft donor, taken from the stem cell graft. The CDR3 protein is CAISDQKRDADTQYF. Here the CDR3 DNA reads TGTGCCATCAGTGACCAGAAGCGGGACGCAGATACGCAGTATTTT.